One sample yielded the 2 T cell receptor beta chains listed below, sequenced in a study of T-cell reconstitution after alpha-beta-depleted transplantation in children (dated by TCRdb to the mid-2010s). Reading the label with the study, this specimen's treatment or condition is: allogeneic hematopoietic cell transplantation with graft depleted of TCRalphabeta T cells and CD19 B cells. Library preparation employed PCR. TCRdb records Illumina HiSeq 2500 as the sequencer. TCR libraries were prepared with molecular barcoding, using unique molecular identifiers to normalize TCRbeta repertoire quantification. Through fastp at Q25 and MiXCR, TCRdb rebuilt clones from the public reads, retaining in-frame beta chains. Rows with one shared CDR3 protein collapse into an entry with the most common genes and DNA. Present in this sample are under 100,000 distinct CDR3 sequences, 15% to 19% of which were seen just once. The ten largest make up roughly 21% of the sample.

Sequencing used PBMCs, mostly from graft donor cells, obtained 180 days after TCRalphabeta/CD19-depleted stem cell transplant. These receptor sequences come from a male patient between 2 and 15 years old who had a stem cell transplant for acute lymphoblastic leukemia, so the T cells may come from the graft donor.

This clonotype was counted between two and nine times. The chain is built from TRBV6-5 and TRBJ2-3; 7 bases map to TRBD2. J was trimmed by 3 bases and V by 2 bases; bases with no gene match: 5. This CDR3 region has 15 residues. Germline loops: CDR1 MNHEY, CDR2 SVGAGI. The CDR3 is CASSYRDYFTDTQYF. The CDR3 nucleotides read TGTGCCAGCAGTTACCGGGACTACTTTACAGATACGCAGTATTTT.

This clonotype was picked up many times. CDR3: CASREWDTEAFF. The CDR3 nucleotides are TGTGCCAGCAGGGAATGGGACACTGAAGCTTTCTTT. The V gene is TRBV6-1, the J gene TRBJ1-1; D gene ambiguous. Germline CDR1 and CDR2: MNHNS and SASEGT. The CDR3 length is 12 residues. Trimming stripped 6 bases from V and 3 bases from J, with 8 bases between.